Included here is one TCR beta chain sequence, with context. No antigen is known for it. The record originates from a study of cytomegalovirus exposure and HLA in healthy donors. Study-wide results and limits: In vitro checks showed that a few CMV-associated chains really do target CMV antigens. Later, an analysis found that TCR clusters from the first cohort tended to co-occur in the roughly 110 validation repertoires.

Repertoires were generated with immunoSEQ multiplex PCR, while TCRdb's copy carries only in-frame clones and drops some. The profile covers some 120,000 clones, with under 90% appearing a single time and 2.1% taken by the ten largest. The sample consisted of PBMCs. The sequence was obtained from a young woman in good health and CMV-seronegative.

CDR3 coding DNA: TGTGCCAGCAGTAATCGACTAGCGGGGTCCTTGGATGAGCAGTTCTTC. Amino acids: CASSNRLAGSLDEQFF. The rearrangement uses TRBV27 and TRBJ2-1; 11 nucleotides match TRBD2. The trim removed 5 bases at V and 8 bases at J, leaving 11 bases unmatched. The CDR3 runs to 16 residues. The germline V gene has CDR1 MNHEY and CDR2 SMNVEV (reference sequence).